This T cell receptor beta chain was captured in a study of OX40 agonist ivuxolimab in advanced cancers. On the study more broadly: Melanoma, hepatocellular carcinoma, head and neck or renal cell cancer occurred in dose-escalation patients. Of the participants, 40% had some prior anti-PD-1, anti-PD-L1 or anti-CTLA-4 therapy, which was allowed. The study reported partial responses in three patients: one hepatocellular carcinoma, two cutaneous melanoma.

TCRdb keeps only in-frame clones here, not all; method: immunoSEQ multiplex PCR. The sample records around 35,000 clones, roughly 80% being singletons. Germline V gene data show CDR1 as SGHDT and CDR2 as YYEEEE. The V end lost 0 bases, the J end lost 4 bases, and 17 bases lay between the germline ends. This CDR3 region has 18 residues. The origin of this receptor is an adult with an advanced solid tumor such as melanoma, head and neck, liver or kidney cancer. This sequence joins TRBV5-6 and TRBJ2-6; D might be TRBD1 (5 bases). Material: CD4+ or CD8+ T cells sorted from blood, obtained in a trial of the OX40 agonist ivuxolimab. Here the CDR3 reads CASSLGAAGPYGANVLTF. The CDR3 DNA reads TGTGCCAGCAGCTTGGGGGCGGCAGGGCCATACGGGGCCAACGTCCTGACTTTC.